The present T cell receptor beta chain was sequenced within a study of shared clonotypes between healthy human individuals. Study-level results: Larger estimated richness was generally recorded for naive subsets relative to memory subsets. Naive CD4 clonotypes were shared across a few donors at approximately 5.3%.

Assay execution took place at the deep level. Assay: immunoSEQ multiplex PCR; the TCRdb copy retains only in-frame clones and omits some. This table has 700,000 or so clones, about 78% appearing once. Details on this clone: Its specificity is unknown.

This receptor was obtained from a woman in her twenties or thirties in good health. Sequencing was performed on memory CD4+ T cells sorted from blood. Subset in this sample: CD45RA-negative fraction.

The CDR3 loop is CSARHYNEQFF. The DNA for the CDR3 is TGCAGTGCTCGACACTACAATGAGCAGTTCTTC. The genes are TRBV20-1 and TRBJ2-1, with D unresolved. Germline CDR1 is DFQATT and CDR2 is SNEGSKA (reference sequence). The CDR3 has 11 amino acids. Trimming removed 5 bases from V and 3 bases from J, with 5 bases in between.